Listed below are T cell receptor beta chains from one sample, sequenced in a study of blood T cell repertoires in COVID-19. Sequenced by immunoSEQ multiplex PCR; TCRdb stores in-frame clones only, minus some. The table has some 29,000 clones, roughly 87% seen once. The sequencing input was peripheral blood. The origin of the receptors is a human donor in a cohort sampled during active COVID-19. Both conserved end residues are trimmed from each CDR3. Each record gives: V gene, J gene, CDR3 protein.

TRBV5-8	TRBJ2-7	ASSFGGHTYEQY
TRBV4-3	TRBJ1-4	ASSHFPGQGGEKLF
TRBV7-2	TRBJ1-2	ASSSRQGAGYT
TRBV5-1	TRBJ1-1	ASSSRTGGISEAF
TRBV7-2	TRBJ1-6	ASSLQSLRSPLH
TRBV15	TRBJ2-7	ATSRDRAAYEQY
TRBV4-1	TRBJ2-3	ASSYDRGDTQY
TRBV3-1/TRBV3-2	TRBJ2-3	AGSQGVTSGGSTDTQY
TRBV19	TRBJ1-4	ASSIGGLGNEKLF
TRBV18	TRBJ2-6	ASSPVRGRKTSGANVLT
TRBV19	TRBJ2-7	ASSGRQGPYEQY
TRBV5-6	TRBJ2-2	ASSLVGGGDTGELF
TRBV11-2	TRBJ2-3	ASRTSGKTDTQY
TRBV13	TRBJ2-7	ASSSFSSYEQY
TRBV5-6	TRBJ2-7	ASSPGQGGYEQY
TRBV2	TRBJ1-2	ASSERQGNYGYT
TRBV28	TRBJ1-5	ASSLYSLNQPQH
TRBV11-2	TRBJ2-5	ASSFNRGQETQY
TRBV27	TRBJ2-1	ASSYLGLHNEQF
TRBV25-1	TRBJ2-1	ASSEYNGGEQF
TRBV7-6	TRBJ2-2	ASSLWELTGELF
TRBV7-8	TRBJ1-4	ASSSNRVAGRREKLF
TRBV3-1/TRBV3-2	TRBJ2-3	ASSQEAGGSDTQY
TRBV7-2	TRBJ2-3	ASSFPSGITDTQY
TRBV7-8	TRBJ2-7	ASRRGTGTGSPEQY
TRBV6-1	TRBJ2-3	ASSEIGQAANTQY
TRBV19	TRBJ2-3	ASSISPSTDTQY